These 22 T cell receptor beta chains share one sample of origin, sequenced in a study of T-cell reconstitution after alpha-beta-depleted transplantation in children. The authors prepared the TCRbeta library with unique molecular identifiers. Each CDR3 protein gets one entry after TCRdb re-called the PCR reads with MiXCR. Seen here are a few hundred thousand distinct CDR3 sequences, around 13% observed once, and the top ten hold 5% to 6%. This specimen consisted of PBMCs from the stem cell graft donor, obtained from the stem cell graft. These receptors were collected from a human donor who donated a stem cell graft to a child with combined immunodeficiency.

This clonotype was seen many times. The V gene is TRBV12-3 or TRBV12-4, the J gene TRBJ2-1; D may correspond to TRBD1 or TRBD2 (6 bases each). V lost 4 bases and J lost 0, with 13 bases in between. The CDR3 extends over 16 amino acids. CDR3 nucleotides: TGTGCCAGCAGTTACGGGGGCATCGGCTCCTACAATGAGCAGTTCTTC. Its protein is CASSYGGIGSYNEQFF.

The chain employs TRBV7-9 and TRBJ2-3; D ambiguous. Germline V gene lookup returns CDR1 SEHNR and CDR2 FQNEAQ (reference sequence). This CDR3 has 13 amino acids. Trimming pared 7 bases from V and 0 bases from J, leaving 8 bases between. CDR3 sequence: CASTRTSTDTQYF. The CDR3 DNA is TGTGCCAGCACTCGGACCAGCACAGATACGCAGTATTTT.

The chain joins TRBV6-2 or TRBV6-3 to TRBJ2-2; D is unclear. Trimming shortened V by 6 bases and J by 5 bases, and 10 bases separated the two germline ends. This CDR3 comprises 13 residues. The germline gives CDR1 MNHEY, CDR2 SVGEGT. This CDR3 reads CASRDLTTGELFF. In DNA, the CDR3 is TGTGCCAGCAGGGACCTAACGACCGGGGAGCTGTTTTTT.

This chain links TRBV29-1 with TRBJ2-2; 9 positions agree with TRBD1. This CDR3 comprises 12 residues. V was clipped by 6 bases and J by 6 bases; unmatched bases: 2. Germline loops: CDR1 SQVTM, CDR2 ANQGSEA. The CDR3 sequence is CSVGTGPGELFF. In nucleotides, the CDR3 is TGCAGCGTAGGGACAGGGCCCGGGGAGCTGTTTTTT.

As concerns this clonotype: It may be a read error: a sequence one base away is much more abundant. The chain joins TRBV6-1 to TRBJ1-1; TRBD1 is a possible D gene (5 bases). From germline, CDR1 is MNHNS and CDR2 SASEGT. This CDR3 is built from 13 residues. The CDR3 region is CSSRPTVDTEAFF. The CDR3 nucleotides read TGTTCCAGCAGGCCGACAGTGGACACTGAAGCTTTCTTT.

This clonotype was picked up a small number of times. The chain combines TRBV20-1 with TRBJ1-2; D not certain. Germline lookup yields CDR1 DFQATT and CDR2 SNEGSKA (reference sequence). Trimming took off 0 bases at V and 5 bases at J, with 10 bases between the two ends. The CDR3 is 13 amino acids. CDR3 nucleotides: TGCAGTGCTAGAGAACCATCCGGGTATGGCTACACCTTC. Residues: CSAREPSGYGYTF.

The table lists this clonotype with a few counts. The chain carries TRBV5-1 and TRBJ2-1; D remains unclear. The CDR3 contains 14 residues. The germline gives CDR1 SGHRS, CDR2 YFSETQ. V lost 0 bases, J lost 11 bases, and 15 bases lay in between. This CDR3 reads CASSLEGDTNKQFF. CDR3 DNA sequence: TGCGCCAGCAGCTTGGAGGGCGATACAAATAAGCAGTTCTTC.

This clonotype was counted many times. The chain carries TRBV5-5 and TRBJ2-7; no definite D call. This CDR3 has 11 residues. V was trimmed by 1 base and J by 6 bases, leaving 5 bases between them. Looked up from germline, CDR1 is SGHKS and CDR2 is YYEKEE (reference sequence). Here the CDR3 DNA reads TGTGCCAGCAGCTTGAGAAGCGAGCAGTACTTC. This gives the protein CASSLRSEQYF.

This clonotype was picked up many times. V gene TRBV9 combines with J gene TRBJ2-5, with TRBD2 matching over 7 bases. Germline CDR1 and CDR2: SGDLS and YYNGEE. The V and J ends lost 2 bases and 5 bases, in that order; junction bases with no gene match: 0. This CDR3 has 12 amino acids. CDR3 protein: CASSVGGETQYF. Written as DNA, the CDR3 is TGTGCCAGCAGCGTCGGGGGGGAGACCCAGTACTTC. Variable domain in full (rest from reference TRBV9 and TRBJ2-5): DSGVTQTPKHLITATGQRVTLRCSPRSGDLSVYWYQQSLDQGLQFLIQYYNGEERAKGNILERFSAQQFPDLHSELNLSSLELGDSALYFCASSVGGETQYFGPGTRLLVL.

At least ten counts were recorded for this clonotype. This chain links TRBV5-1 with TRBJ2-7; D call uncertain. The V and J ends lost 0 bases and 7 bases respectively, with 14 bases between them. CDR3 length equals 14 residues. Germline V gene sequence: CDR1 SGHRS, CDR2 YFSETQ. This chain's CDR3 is CASSLAGPQDEQYF. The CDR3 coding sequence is TGCGCCAGCAGCTTGGCCGGGCCACAAGATGAGCAGTACTTC.

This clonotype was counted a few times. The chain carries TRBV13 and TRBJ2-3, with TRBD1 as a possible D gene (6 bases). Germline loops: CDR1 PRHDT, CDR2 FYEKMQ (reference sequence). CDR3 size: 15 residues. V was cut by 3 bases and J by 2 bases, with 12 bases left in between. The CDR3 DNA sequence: TGTGCCAGCAGCTTTGGCAGGGGAGACACAGATACGCAGTATTTT. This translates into CASSFGRGDTDTQYF.

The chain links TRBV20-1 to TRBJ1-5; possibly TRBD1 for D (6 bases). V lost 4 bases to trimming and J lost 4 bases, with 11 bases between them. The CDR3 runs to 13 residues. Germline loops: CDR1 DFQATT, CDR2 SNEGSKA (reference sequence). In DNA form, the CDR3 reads TGCAGTGCTACAGGGGAATGGAATCAGCCCCAGCATTTT. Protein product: CSATGEWNQPQHF.

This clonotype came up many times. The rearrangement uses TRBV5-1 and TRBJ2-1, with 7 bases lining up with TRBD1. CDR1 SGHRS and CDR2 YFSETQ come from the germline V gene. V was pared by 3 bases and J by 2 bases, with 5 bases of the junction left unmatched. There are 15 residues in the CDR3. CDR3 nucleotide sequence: TGCGCCAGCAGCTGGAGCCAGGGGGCCTACAATGAGCAGTTCTTC. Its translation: CASSWSQGAYNEQFF. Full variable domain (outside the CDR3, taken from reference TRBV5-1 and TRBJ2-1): KAGVTQTPRYLIKTRGQQVTLSCSPISGHRSVSWYQQTPGQGLQFLFEYFSETQRNKGNFPGRFSGRQFSNSRSEMNVSTLELGDSALYLCASSWSQGAYNEQFFGPGTRLTVL.

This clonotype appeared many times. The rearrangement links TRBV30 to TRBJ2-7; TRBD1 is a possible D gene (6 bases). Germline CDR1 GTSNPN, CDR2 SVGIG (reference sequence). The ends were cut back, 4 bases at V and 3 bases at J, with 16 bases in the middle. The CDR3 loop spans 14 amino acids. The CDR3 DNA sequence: TGTGCCTGGACCCCGGGACAAAAAGGCTACGAGCAGTACTTC. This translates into CAWTPGQKGYEQYF.

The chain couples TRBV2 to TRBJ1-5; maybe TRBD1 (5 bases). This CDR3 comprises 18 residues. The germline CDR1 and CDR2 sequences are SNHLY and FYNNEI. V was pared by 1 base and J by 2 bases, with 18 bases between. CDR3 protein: CASSEGHWGSGGNQPQHF. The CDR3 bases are TGTGCCAGCAGTGAAGGACATTGGGGTTCGGGGGGCAATCAGCCCCAGCATTTT.

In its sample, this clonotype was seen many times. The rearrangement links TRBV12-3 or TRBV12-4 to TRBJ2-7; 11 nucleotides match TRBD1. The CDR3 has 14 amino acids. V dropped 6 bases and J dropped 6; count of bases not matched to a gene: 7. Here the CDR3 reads CASSRDRGSGEQYF. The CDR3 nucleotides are TGTGCCAGCAGCCGGGACAGGGGGTCGGGCGAGCAGTACTTC.

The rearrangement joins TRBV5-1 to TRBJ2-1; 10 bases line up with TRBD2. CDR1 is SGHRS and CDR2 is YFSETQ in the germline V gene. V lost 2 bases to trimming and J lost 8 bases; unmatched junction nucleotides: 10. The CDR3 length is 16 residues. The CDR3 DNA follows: TGCGCCAGCAGCTTTACTAGCGGGACCCGCTGGGATGAGCAGTTCTTC. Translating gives CASSFTSGTRWDEQFF.

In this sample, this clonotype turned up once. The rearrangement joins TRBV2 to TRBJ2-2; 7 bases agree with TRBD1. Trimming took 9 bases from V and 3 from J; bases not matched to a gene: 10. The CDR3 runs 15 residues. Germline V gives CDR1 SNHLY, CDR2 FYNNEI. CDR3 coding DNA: TGTGCCAGTTCCGAGGACAGGCCCCACACCGGGGAGCTGTTTTTT. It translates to CASSEDRPHTGELFF.

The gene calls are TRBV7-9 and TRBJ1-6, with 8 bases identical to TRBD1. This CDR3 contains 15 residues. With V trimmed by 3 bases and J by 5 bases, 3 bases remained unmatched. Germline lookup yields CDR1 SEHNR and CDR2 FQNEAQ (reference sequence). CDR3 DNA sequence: TGTGCCAGCAGCTTGGTGACAGGGGATAATTCACCCCTCCACTTT. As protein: CASSLVTGDNSPLHF.

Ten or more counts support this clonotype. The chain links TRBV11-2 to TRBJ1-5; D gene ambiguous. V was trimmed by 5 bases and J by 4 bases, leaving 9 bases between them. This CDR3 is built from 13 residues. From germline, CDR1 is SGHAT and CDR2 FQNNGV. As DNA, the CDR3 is TGTGCCAGCAGCGCAGGAGGGAATCAGCCCCAGCATTTT. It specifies CASSAGGNQPQHF. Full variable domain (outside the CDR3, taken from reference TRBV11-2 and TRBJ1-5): EAGVAQSPRYKIIEKRQSVAFWCNPISGHATLYWYQQILGQGPKLLIQFQNNGVVDDSQLPKDRFSAERLKGVDSTLKIQPAKLEDSAVYLCASSAGGNQPQHFGDGTRLSIL.

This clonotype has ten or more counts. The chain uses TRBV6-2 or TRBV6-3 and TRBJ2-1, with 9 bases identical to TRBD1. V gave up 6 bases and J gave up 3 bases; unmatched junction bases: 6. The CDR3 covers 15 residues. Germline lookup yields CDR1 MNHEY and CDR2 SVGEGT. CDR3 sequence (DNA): TGTGCCAGCAGACAACAGGGGGCAGGCTACAATGAGCAGTTCTTC. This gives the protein CASRQQGAGYNEQFF.

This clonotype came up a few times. The CDR3 nucleotides are TGTGCCAGCAGTTTCGACAGGGTCGAGACCCAGTACTTC. Translation: CASSFDRVETQYF. The chain is built from TRBV12-3 or TRBV12-4 and TRBJ2-5; 7 bases agree with TRBD1. The junction had 3 bases not matched to a gene; V was cut back by 3 bases and J by 5 bases. There are 13 residues in the CDR3.